This TCR beta chain was identified during a study of human T cells and chemical hapten exposure. TCRdb processed the RACE reads anew with MiXCR; each CDR3 protein has one entry. The sample contains about 120,000 distinct CDR3 sequences, 13% of which appear only once. Described time point: pre-sensitization, week 0. Treatment described: therapeutic diphenylcyclopropenone sensitization with weekly scalp DPC. The TCR originated in a woman under 30 with alopecia areata. Some clones in this sample may be carry-over from other donors' samples. The starting material was whole blood, obtained in connection with sensitization to the hapten diphenylcyclopropenone (DPC).

CDR3 amino acids: CASSQYTGDGYTF. The DNA of the CDR3 is TGTGCCAGCAGCCAATATACAGGGGATGGCTACACCTTC. This chain connects TRBV3-1 to TRBJ1-2, with 7 positions matching TRBD1. Germline-derived CDR1 and CDR2 are LGHDT and YNNKEL (reference sequence). V lost 2 bases and J lost 6; bases outside the gene matches: 3. The CDR3 length is 13 residues.